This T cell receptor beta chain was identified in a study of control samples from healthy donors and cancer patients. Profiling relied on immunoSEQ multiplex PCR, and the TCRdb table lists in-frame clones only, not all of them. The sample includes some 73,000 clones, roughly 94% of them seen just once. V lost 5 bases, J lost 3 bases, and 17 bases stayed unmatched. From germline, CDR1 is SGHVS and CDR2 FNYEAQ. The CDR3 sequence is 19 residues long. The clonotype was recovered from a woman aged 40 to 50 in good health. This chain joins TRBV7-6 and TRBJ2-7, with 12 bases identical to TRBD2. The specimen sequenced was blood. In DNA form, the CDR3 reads TGTGCCAGCAGCCCTAGCGGGCTAGCGGGAGGGCCGTTCAACTACGAGCAGTACTTC. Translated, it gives CASSPSGLAGGPFNYEQYF. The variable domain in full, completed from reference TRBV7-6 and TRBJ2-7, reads GAGVSQSPRYKVTKRGQDVALRCDPISGHVSLYWYRQALGQGPEFLTYFNYEAQQDKSGLPNDRFSAERPEGSISTLTIQRTEQRDSAMYRCASSPSGLAGGPFNYEQYFGPGTRLTVT.